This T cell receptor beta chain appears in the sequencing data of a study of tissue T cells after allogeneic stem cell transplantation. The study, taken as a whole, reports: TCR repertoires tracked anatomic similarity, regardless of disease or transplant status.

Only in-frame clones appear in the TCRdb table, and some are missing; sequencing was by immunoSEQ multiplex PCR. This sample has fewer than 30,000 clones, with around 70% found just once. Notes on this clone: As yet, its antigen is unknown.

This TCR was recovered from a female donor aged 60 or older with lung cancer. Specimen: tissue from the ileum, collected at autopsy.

Here the CDR3 DNA reads TGCGCCAGCAGCCAAAGGCAGATTGAGACCCAGTACTTC. Protein sequence: CASSQRQIETQYF. The rearrangement joins TRBV4-1 to TRBJ2-5; the D is unclear. CDR3 length: 13 amino acids. V gave up 2 bases and J gave up 5 bases, with 9 bases separating them. Per the germline V gene, CDR1 is MGHRA and CDR2 is YSYEKL.